The 25 T cell receptor beta chains in this list originate from one sample, sequenced in a study of blood T cells in healthy people across ages (dated by TCRdb to between 2014 and 2016). The library was built by means of 5' RACE. TCRdb lists the instrument as Illumina HiSeq 2500. A second PCR of roughly 6 to 11 cycles was run with a J-beta primer mix and a sample-barcoded 5' primer. TCRdb reworked the public reads: Q25 trimming with fastp, MiXCR clone assembly, productive beta chains retained. Each record represents a unique CDR3 protein, reported with the most common genes and DNA among its rows. Present in this sample are 1.5 million to 1.8 million distinct CDR3 sequences, 35% to 45% of which were seen just once. Together, the top ten hold about 3.8% of the sample. Sequencing input: blood. The receptors here all came from a woman aged 18-30 years in good health.

There are a few counts of this clonotype. Compared with germline, one end of the junction differs, possibly owing to a read error. This CDR3 reads CASSVEPGGGSLNEQFF. For the CDR3, the DNA is TGTGCAAGCAGCGTAGAACCGGGCGGGGGGTCTTTGAATGAGCAGTTCTTC. This rearrangement joins TRBV9 to TRBJ2-1, with 8 nucleotides matching TRBD2. CDR3 length: 17 residues. CDR1 and CDR2 (germline): SGDLS, YYNGEE. Full variable domain (outside the CDR3, taken from reference TRBV9 and TRBJ2-1): DSGVTQTPKHLITATGQRVTLRCSPRSGDLSVYWYQQSLDQGLQFLIQYYNGEERAKGNILERFSAQQFPDLHSELNLSSLELGDSALYFCASSVEPGGGSLNEQFFGPGTRLTVL.

This chain joins TRBV6-2 or TRBV6-3 and TRBJ2-5; the D gene is possibly TRBD2 (6 bases). The germline V and J ends were trimmed by 0 bases and 0 bases, with 11 bases remaining between them. Germline assignment: CDR1 MNHEY and CDR2 SVGEGT. The CDR3 spans 16 residues. The CDR3 DNA reads TGTGCCAGCAGTTACTCAGCCGGGACTTACCAAGAGACCCAGTACTTC. Translating it yields CASSYSAGTYQETQYF.

With respect to this clonotype: A much larger clone is a single base away; this may be a read error. The rearrangement uses TRBV14 and TRBJ2-5; 8 bases line up with TRBD1. J lost 13 bases, V lost 2 bases, and 24 bases had no gene match. CDR3 length: 18 amino acids. CDR1 is SGHDN and CDR2 is FVKESK in the germline V gene. CDR3 DNA sequence: TGTGCCAGCAGCCAAATCTCACCAGGACAGGGACCCTACAATGAGCGGTACTTC. It codes for CASSQISPGQGPYNERYF.

This clonotype was detected only once. The V and J genes are TRBV9 and TRBJ1-6, with unresolved D. Germline values: CDR1 SGDLS, CDR2 YYNGEE. There are 14 residues in the CDR3. Trimming pared 4 bases from V and 6 bases from J, leaving 11 bases between. The chain's CDR3 is CASSPRVGNSPLHF. The CDR3 DNA reads as TGTGCCAGCAGCCCCCGGGTCGGTAATTCACCCCTCCACTTT.

The CDR3 nucleotides are TGTGCCTGGAGTGTAACCGGGAGCTCCTACAATGAGCAGTTCTTC. It translates to CAWSVTGSSYNEQFF. The V call is TRBV30, the J call TRBJ2-1; D is possibly TRBD2 (6 bases). Trimming removed 0 bases from V and 0 bases from J, with 9 bases in between. The CDR3 loop spans 15 amino acids. Germline CDR1 GTSNPN, CDR2 SVGIG (reference sequence). The full variable domain, its missing parts supplied by reference TRBV30 and TRBJ2-1, is SQTIHQWPATLVQPVGSPLSLECTVEGTSNPNLYWYRQAAGRGLQLLFYSVGIGQISSEVPQNLSASRPQDRQFILSSKKLLLSDSGFYLCAWSVTGSSYNEQFFGPGTRLTVL.

Regarding this clonotype: A much larger clone is a single base away; this may be a read error. J is TRBJ1-2 and V is TRBV20-1; 7 nucleotides line up with TRBD1. Germline V gene sequence: CDR1 DFQATT, CDR2 SNEGSKA (reference sequence). This CDR3 region has 15 residues. The CDR3 region is CSARDRTFTLYGYNF. The CDR3, as DNA: TGCAGTGCTAGGGACAGGACCTTCACTCTCTATGGCTACAACTTC.

This chain uses TRBV18 with TRBJ2-7, with D unresolved. The CDR3 has 11 residues. Looked up from germline, CDR1 is KGHSH and CDR2 is LQKENI. The V gene lost 2 bases and the J gene lost 7 bases, with 6 bases spanning the gap. The DNA of the CDR3 is TGTGCCAGCTCACCATCGTGGGAGCAGTACTTC. Protein product: CASSPSWEQYF.

This chain joins TRBV10-3 and TRBJ2-7; 16 bases agree with TRBD2. Trimming took 6 bases from V and 4 from J; bases not matched to a gene: 9. The CDR3 consists of 17 residues. Per germline, CDR1 ENHRY and CDR2 SYGVKD. The CDR3 reads CAIREPGLAGGRYEQYF. As DNA, the CDR3 is TGTGCCATCAGGGAACCGGGACTAGCGGGAGGGAGGTACGAGCAGTACTTC.

This clonotype has just a few counts. The chain employs TRBV4-1 and TRBJ2-5; D is perhaps TRBD2 (5 bases). CDR1 is MGHRA and CDR2 is YSYEKL in the germline V gene. The CDR3 is 14 residues long. Trimming stripped 0 bases from V and 7 bases from J, with 12 bases between. As DNA, the CDR3 is TGCGCCAGCAGCCAAGATGGCCTCGAGGGGACCCAGTACTTC. It translates to CASSQDGLEGTQYF.

J is TRBJ2-5 and V is TRBV6-5; D might be TRBD1 (5 bases). Deletions cut 6 bases from V and 2 bases from J, with 10 bases between. CDR3 size: 13 residues. CDR1 and CDR2 from the germline V gene are MNHEY and SVGAGI. The CDR3 loop reads CASRVDSQETQYF. Written as DNA, the CDR3 is TGTGCCAGCAGGGTCGACAGTCAAGAGACCCAGTACTTC.

This clonotype was seen more than once but under ten times. The chain is built from TRBV20-1 and TRBJ2-7; D unresolved. Trimming removed 4 bases at V and 0 bases at J, with 10 bases between. The CDR3 extends over 13 amino acids. Germline CDR1 DFQATT, CDR2 SNEGSKA (reference sequence). For the CDR3, the DNA is TGCAGTGCTACCAGCACAATCTCCTACGAGCAGTACTTC. Its protein product is CSATSTISYEQYF.

The chain joins TRBV9 to TRBJ2-2; D ambiguous. Germline-derived CDR1 and CDR2 are SGDLS and YYNGEE. CDR3 length: 14 residues. The ends were cut back, 2 bases at V and 5 bases at J, with 10 bases in the middle. The CDR3 is CASSVGASTGELFF. CDR3 DNA sequence: TGTGCCAGCAGCGTCGGTGCTTCTACCGGGGAGCTGTTTTTT.

This clonotype came up a few times. This sequence joins TRBV18 and TRBJ2-1; possible D gene TRBD1, 7 bases. The CDR3 runs 13 residues. Germline lookup yields CDR1 KGHSH and CDR2 LQKENI. V shed 2 bases and J shed 9 bases, with 11 bases lying between them. In DNA form, the CDR3 reads TGTGCCAGCTCACCATTGCAGGGGGGTGAGCAGTTCTTC. Translation: CASSPLQGGEQFF.

This clonotype was counted a few times. CDR3 DNA: TGTGCCAGCAGACGGGACTTACCAGATACGCAGTATTTT. It codes for CASRRDLPDTQYF. The chain couples TRBV12-3 or TRBV12-4 to TRBJ2-3; D may be TRBD2 (6 bases). CDR3 length equals 13 residues. The V gene lost 6 bases and the J gene lost 4 bases, with 11 bases spanning the gap.

This clonotype was picked up many times. At one end the junction does not follow the germline gene, possibly because of a read error. The rearrangement uses TRBV5-1 and TRBJ1-2, with a possible D match to TRBD1 (6 bases). The CDR3 loop spans 13 amino acids. Germline V gives CDR1 SGHRS, CDR2 YFSETQ. CDR3 sequence reads: CASSTGQNYGYTF. CDR3 in DNA: TGTGCCAGCAGCACCGGACAGAACTATGGCTACACCTTC.

This clonotype came up a few times. V and J are TRBV6-1 and TRBJ1-2; D call uncertain. Between the trimmed V and J ends, which lost 2 bases and 2 bases, there was a span of 6 bases. Looked up from germline, CDR1 is MNHNS and CDR2 is SASEGT. This CDR3 has 13 residues. DNA for the CDR3: TGTGCCAGCAGTGAATCCCAAAACTATGGCTACACCTTC. Residues: CASSESQNYGYTF.

The chain recombines TRBV20-1 with TRBJ2-7; a weak D match, TRBD2 (5 bases). Germline V gene sequence: CDR1 DFQATT, CDR2 SNEGSKA (reference sequence). The CDR3 runs 12 residues. V lost 4 bases and J 2 bases, leaving 9 bases between the germline ends. CDR3 residues: CSAIPRAYEQYF. DNA of the CDR3: TGCAGTGCTATACCGCGGGCCTACGAGCAGTACTTC.

This chain joins TRBV4-3 and TRBJ2-1, with TRBD1 matching over 7 bases. The CDR3 runs to 16 residues. The germline CDR1 and CDR2 sequences are LGHNA and YSLEER. V was pared by 0 bases and J by 5 bases, with 7 bases of the junction left unmatched. This CDR3 reads CASSQEGTAEDNEQFF. CDR3 coding DNA: TGCGCCAGCAGCCAAGAAGGGACAGCTGAAGACAATGAGCAGTTCTTC.

The chain has TRBV5-4 and TRBJ2-1, with 9 bases lining up with TRBD2. The length of the CDR3 is 15 residues. The germline V gene has CDR1 SGHNT and CDR2 YYREEE (reference sequence). The ends lost 0 bases at V and 8 bases at J; junction bases unmatched: 6. CDR3: CASSLGGGRADEQFF. The CDR3 DNA reads TGTGCCAGCAGCTTGGGGGGCGGGAGGGCCGATGAGCAGTTCTTC.

This chain links TRBV28 with TRBJ2-1; the match to TRBD2 covers 8 bases. The CDR3 runs to 14 residues. Germline V lookup: CDR1 MDHEN, CDR2 SYDVKM. The junction had 9 bases not matched to a gene; V was cut back by 6 bases and J by 8 bases. In nucleotides, the CDR3 is TGTGCCAGCAGGGGACTAGTCGGAGTCCATGAGCAGTTCTTC. It translates to CASRGLVGVHEQFF.

This clonotype was observed a few times. The V and J genes are TRBV4-3 and TRBJ2-4; D perhaps matches TRBD1 (5 bases). Germline lookup yields CDR1 LGHNA and CDR2 YSLEER. This CDR3 is 13 amino acids long. With 0 bases removed from V and 13 bases from J, the gap between germline ends came to 13 bases. CDR3 in DNA: TGCGCCAGCAGCCAAGATCCTCGGACAACGCAGTACTTC. Its translation is CASSQDPRTTQYF.

This clonotype was recorded a few times. The chain joins TRBV5-5 to TRBJ2-3; 10 bases align to TRBD2. The CDR3 extends over 19 amino acids. Germline V gene data show CDR1 as SGHKS and CDR2 as YYEKEE (reference sequence). Trimming cost V 3 bases and J 0 bases; bases outside gene matches: 13. CDR3 DNA: TGTGCCAGCAGCTCCCACTTCTTAGCGGGGGGCCCCAGCACAGATACGCAGTATTTT. Translated: CASSSHFLAGGPSTDTQYF.

This chain links TRBV21-1 with TRBJ2-1; the tabulated D call, TRBD2, remains unverified against the DNA. TRBV21-1 is a pseudogene locus. This CDR3 is 12 amino acids long. This CDR3 is CASSLWENEQFF. The CDR3 nucleotides read TGTGCCAGCAGTCTTTGGGAGAATGAGCAGTTCTTC.

V usage is TRBV12-3 or TRBV12-4 and J usage is TRBJ1-6, with D uncertain. This CDR3 comprises 14 residues. V was clipped by 3 bases and J by 6 bases, with 9 bases between them. Here the CDR3 DNA reads TGTGCCAGCAGTTTGATCCGGGGTAATTCACCCCTCCACTTT. This gives the protein CASSLIRGNSPLHF.

The chain has TRBV29-1 and TRBJ1-2; TRBD1 is a possible D gene (5 bases). Germline V gene data show CDR1 as SQVTM and CDR2 as ANQGSEA. V was shortened by 0 bases and J by 8 bases, with 7 bases between the two germline ends. The CDR3 has 11 amino acids. CDR3 sequence reads: CSVEEDTGYTF. The CDR3 bases are TGCAGCGTTGAAGAGGACACCGGCTACACCTTC. The variable domain in full, with the rest retrieved from reference TRBV29-1 and TRBJ1-2, is SAVISQKPSRDICQRGTSLTIQCQVDSQVTMMFWYRQQPGQSLTLIATANQGSEATYESGFVIDKFPISRPNLTFSTLTVSNMSPEDSSIYLCSVEEDTGYTFGSGTRLTVV.